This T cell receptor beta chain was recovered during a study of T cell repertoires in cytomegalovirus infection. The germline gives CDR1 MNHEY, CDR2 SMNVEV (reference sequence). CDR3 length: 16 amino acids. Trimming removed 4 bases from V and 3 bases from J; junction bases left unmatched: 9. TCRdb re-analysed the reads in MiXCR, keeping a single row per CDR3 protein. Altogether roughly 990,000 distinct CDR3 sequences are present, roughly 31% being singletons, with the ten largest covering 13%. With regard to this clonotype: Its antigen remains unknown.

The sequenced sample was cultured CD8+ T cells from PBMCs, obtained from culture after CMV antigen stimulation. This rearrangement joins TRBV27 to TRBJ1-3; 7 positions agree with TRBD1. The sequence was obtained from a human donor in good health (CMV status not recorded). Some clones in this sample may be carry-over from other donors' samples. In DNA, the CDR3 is TGTGCCAGCAGTTCGAATTCAGGGGGGTTTGGAAACACCATATATTTT. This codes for CASSSNSGGFGNTIYF.